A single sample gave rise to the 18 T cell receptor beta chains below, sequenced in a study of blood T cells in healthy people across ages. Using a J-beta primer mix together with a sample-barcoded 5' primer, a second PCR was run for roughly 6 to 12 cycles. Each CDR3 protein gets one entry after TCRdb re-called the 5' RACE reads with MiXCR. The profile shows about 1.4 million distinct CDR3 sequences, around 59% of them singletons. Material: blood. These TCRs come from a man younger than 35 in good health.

The DNA for the CDR3 is TGTGCCAGCAGCTTGGGCTACAGCTATGGCTACACCTTC. It encodes CASSLGYSYGYTF. The chain has TRBV11-2 and TRBJ1-2; D not resolved. In germline, CDR1 is SGHAT, CDR2 FQNNGV. The ends were cut back, 3 bases at V and 4 bases at J, with 9 bases in the middle. The CDR3 loop spans 13 amino acids. The variable domain in full, with the rest retrieved from reference TRBV11-2 and TRBJ1-2, is EAGVAQSPRYKIIEKRQSVAFWCNPISGHATLYWYQQILGQGPKLLIQFQNNGVVDDSQLPKDRFSAERLKGVDSTLKIQPAKLEDSAVYLCASSLGYSYGYTFGSGTRLTVV.

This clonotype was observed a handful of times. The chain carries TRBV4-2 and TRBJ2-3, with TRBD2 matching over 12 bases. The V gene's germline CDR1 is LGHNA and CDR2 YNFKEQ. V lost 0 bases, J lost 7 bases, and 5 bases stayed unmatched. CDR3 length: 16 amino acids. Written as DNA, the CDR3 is TGTGCCAGCAGCCAAGAAGCTAGCGGGAGGGCTTATACGCAGTATTTT. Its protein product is CASSQEASGRAYTQYF.

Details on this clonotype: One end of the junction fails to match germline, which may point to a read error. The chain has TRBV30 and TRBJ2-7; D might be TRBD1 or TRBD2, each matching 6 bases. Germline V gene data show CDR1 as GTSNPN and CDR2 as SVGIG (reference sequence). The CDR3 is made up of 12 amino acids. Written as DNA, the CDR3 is TGTGTCTGGAGGGGGGTAACCTACGAGCAGTACTTC. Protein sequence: CVWRGVTYEQYF.

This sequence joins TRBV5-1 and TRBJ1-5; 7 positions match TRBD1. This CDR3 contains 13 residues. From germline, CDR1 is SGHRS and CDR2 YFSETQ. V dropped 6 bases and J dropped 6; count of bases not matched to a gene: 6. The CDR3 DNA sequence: TGCGCCAGCAACCCTGGGGACAGTCAGCCCCAGCATTTT. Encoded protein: CASNPGDSQPQHF.

The CDR3 region has the DNA TGTGCCAGCAGTTACCGTCACTTCTCCTACGAGCAGTACTTC. This codes for CASSYRHFSYEQYF. The chain links TRBV6-5 to TRBJ2-7; unclear D gene. CDR1 and CDR2 (germline): MNHEY, SVGAGI. The CDR3 contains 14 residues. V lost 2 bases, J lost 0 bases, and 8 bases lay in between.

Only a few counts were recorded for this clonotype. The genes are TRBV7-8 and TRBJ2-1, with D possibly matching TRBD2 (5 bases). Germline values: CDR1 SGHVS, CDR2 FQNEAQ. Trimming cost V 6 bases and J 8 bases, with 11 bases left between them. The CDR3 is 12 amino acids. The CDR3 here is CASSQEVYEQFF. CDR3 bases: TGTGCCAGCAGTCAGGAGGTATATGAGCAGTTCTTC.

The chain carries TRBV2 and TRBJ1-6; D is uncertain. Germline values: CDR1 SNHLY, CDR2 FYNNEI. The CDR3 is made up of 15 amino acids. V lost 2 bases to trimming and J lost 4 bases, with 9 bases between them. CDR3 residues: CASSERQIYNSPLHF. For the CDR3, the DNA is TGTGCCAGCAGTGAAAGGCAGATATATAATTCACCCCTCCACTTT.

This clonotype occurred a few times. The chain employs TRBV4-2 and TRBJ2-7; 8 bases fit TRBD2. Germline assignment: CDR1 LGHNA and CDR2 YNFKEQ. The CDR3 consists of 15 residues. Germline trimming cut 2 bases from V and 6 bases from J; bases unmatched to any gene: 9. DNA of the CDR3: TGTGCCAGCAGCCAACCGGGACTAGGAGGTTCCGAGCAGTACTTC. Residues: CASSQPGLGGSEQYF.

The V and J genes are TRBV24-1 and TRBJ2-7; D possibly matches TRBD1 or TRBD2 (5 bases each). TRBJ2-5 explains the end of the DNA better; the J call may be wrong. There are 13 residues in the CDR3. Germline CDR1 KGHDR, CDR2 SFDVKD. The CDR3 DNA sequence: TGTGCCACCAGTGGTGGGACGGGAGAGACCCAGTACTTC. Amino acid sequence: CATSGGTGETQYF.

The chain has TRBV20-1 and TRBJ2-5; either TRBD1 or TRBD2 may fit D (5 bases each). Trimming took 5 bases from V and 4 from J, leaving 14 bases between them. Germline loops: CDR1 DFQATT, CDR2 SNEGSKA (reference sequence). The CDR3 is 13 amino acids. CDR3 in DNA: TGCAGTGCTCCCTCCGAGGGGACAGAGACCCAGTACTTC. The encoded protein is CSAPSEGTETQYF.

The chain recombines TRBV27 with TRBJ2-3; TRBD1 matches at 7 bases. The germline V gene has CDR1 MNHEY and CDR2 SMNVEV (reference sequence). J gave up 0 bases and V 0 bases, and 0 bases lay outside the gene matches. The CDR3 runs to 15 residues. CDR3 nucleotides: TGTGCCAGCAGTTTATCGGGACAGAGCACAGATACGCAGTATTTT. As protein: CASSLSGQSTDTQYF.

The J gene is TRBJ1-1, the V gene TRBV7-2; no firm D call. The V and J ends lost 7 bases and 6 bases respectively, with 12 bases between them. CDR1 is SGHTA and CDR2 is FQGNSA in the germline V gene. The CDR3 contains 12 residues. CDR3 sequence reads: CASIGVRPEAFF. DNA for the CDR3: TGTGCCAGCATCGGAGTGAGACCTGAAGCTTTCTTT.

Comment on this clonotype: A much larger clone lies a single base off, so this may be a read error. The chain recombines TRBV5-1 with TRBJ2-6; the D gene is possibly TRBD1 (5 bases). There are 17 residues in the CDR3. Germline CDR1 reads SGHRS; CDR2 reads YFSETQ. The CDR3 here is CASSLNPTGSGANALTF. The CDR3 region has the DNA TGCGCCAGCAGCTTGAATCCGACGGGTTCTGGGGCCAACGCCCTGACTTTC.

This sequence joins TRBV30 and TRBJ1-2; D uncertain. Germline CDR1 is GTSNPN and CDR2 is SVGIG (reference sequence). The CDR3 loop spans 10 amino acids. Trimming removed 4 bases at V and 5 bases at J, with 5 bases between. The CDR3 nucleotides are TGTGCCTGGAATGGTTATGGCTACACCTTC. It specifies CAWNGYGYTF.

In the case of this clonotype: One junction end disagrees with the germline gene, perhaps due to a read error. CDR3 region: CSVEDVRGAYNELYF. The CDR3 DNA is TGCAGCGTTGAAGATGTGCGGGGGGCCTACAATGAGCTGTACTTC. V usage is TRBV29-1 and J usage is TRBJ2-1; TRBD2 matches 8 bases. The germline V gene has CDR1 SQVTM and CDR2 ANQGSEA. The CDR3 runs to 15 residues.

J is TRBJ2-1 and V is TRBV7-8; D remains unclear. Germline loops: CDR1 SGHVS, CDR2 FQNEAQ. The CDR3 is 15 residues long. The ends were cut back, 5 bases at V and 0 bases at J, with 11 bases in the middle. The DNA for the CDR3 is TGTGCCAGCAGCCCTCAGGAGAGCTCCTACAATGAGCAGTTCTTC. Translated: CASSPQESSYNEQFF. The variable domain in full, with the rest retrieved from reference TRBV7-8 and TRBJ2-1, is GAGVSQSPRYKVAKRGQDVALRCDPISGHVSLFWYQQALGQGPEFLTYFQNEAQLDKSGLPSDRFFAERPEGSVSTLKIQRTQQEDSAVYLCASSPQESSYNEQFFGPGTRLTVL.

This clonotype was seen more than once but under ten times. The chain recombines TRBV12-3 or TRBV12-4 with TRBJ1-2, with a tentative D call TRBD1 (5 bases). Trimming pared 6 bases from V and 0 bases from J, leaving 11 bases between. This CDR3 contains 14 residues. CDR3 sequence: CASRGGAANYGYTF. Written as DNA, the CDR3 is TGTGCCAGCAGGGGAGGGGCGGCTAACTATGGCTACACCTTC.

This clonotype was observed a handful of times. CDR3 amino acids: CASSPLRGPHEQYF. The CDR3, as DNA: TGTGCCAGCAGCCCCCTTCGGGGGCCGCACGAGCAGTACTTC. The chain employs TRBV7-9 and TRBJ2-7; tentatively, D is TRBD1 or TRBD2 (6 bases each). CDR1 SEHNR and CDR2 FQNEAQ come from the germline V gene (reference sequence). The CDR3 runs to 14 residues. V lost 5 bases, J lost 5 bases, and 16 bases lay in between. The full variable domain, with the rest looked up from reference TRBV7-9 and TRBJ2-7, is DTGVSQNPRHKITKRGQNVTFRCDPISEHNRLYWYRQTLGQGPEFLTYFQNEAQLEKSRLLSDRFSAERPKGSFSTLEIQRTEQGDSAMYLCASSPLRGPHEQYFGPGTRLTVT.